This entry concerns a single T cell receptor (beta chain). This sample was included in a study of molecular identifiers for immune sequencing clone quantification. Libraries for naive CD8 T cells, which were made from around 20,000 to 1,000,000 sorted cells, drew on 10%, 30% or 50% of the RNA. TCRdb itself ran the PCR reads through MiXCR, one entry per CDR3 protein. The sample lists nearly 650,000 distinct CDR3 sequences; about 25% were seen once. Sequenced: naive CD8+ T cells from blood, with Jurkat cell RNA spiked in. The subset is: FACS-sorted CD8+CD4-CCR7+CD45RA+ naive T cells. The sequence came from a human donor in good health. Some libraries in this study had Jurkat cell RNA spiked in.

CDR3 nucleotide sequence: TGTGCCAGCAGCTTGATCAGCCTCAGCCCCTACGAGCAGTACTTC. Translation: CASSLISLSPYEQYF. This chain uses TRBV5-8 with TRBJ2-7; D is unresolved. CDR3 size: 15 residues. Trimming left V 1 base short and J 2 bases short, with 13 bases between. Germline assignment: CDR1 SGHTS and CDR2 YDEGEE. The whole variable domain, remainder taken from reference TRBV5-8 and TRBJ2-7, is EAGVTQSPTHLIKTRGQQATLRCSPISGHTSVYWYQQALGLGLQFLLWYDEGEERNRGNFPPRFSGRQFPNYSSELNVNALELEDSALYLCASSLISLSPYEQYFGPGTRLTVT.